These 16 T cell receptor beta chains originate from one sample sequenced in a study of blood T cell repertoires in COVID-19. The protocol was immunoSEQ multiplex PCR, while the TCRdb copy is restricted to in-frame clones and leaves out a portion. The table has 110,000 to 150,000 clones, more than 80% seen once; the top ten hold less than 4.5%. The sample was PBMCs or T cells enriched from blood (not recorded which). These TCRs come from a man between 45 and 60 years old who had recovered from COVID-19.

The chain has TRBV10-3 and TRBJ1-2; 7 positions match TRBD1. Germline assignment: CDR1 ENHRY and CDR2 SYGVKD. The J segment lost 2 bases and the V segment lost 1 base, leaving 1 base of the junction unmatched. CDR3 size: 14 residues. For the CDR3, the DNA is TGTGCCATCAGTGAGTTACAGGGGAACTATGGCTACACCTTC. Translating gives CAISELQGNYGYTF.

The genes are TRBV6-1 and TRBJ2-3; no firm D call. Germline assignment: CDR1 MNHNS and CDR2 SASEGT. V was clipped by 2 bases and J by 3 bases, with 6 bases between them. The CDR3 has 13 amino acids. CDR3 protein: CASSELRTDTQYF. Here the CDR3 DNA reads TGTGCCAGCAGTGAATTGCGAACAGATACGCAGTATTTT.

The V call is TRBV4-3, the J call TRBJ1-3; possibly TRBD1 for D (6 bases). V was cut by 3 bases and J by 0 bases, with 18 bases left in between. Germline CDR1 and CDR2: LGHNA and YSLEER. The CDR3 runs 18 residues. CDR3 coding DNA: TGCGCCAGCAGCCAGACCGGGACACCCCAGACCTCTGGAAACACCATATATTTT. This sequence encodes CASSQTGTPQTSGNTIYF.

V usage is TRBV5-5 and J usage is TRBJ2-3, with D perhaps TRBD1 (5 bases). Germline V gene lookup returns CDR1 SGHKS and CDR2 YYEKEE (reference sequence). This CDR3 is 15 amino acids long. Trimming removed 0 bases at V and 6 bases at J, with 14 bases between. This CDR3 reads CASSLAYPGYDTQYF. DNA of the CDR3: TGTGCCAGCAGCTTGGCCTATCCAGGGTACGATACGCAGTATTTT.

The chain uses TRBV27 and TRBJ2-1, with no clear D. Trimming removed 0 bases from V and 5 bases from J, with 8 bases in between. This CDR3 is 14 amino acids long. Germline assignment: CDR1 MNHEY and CDR2 SMNVEV (reference sequence). CDR3 DNA: TGTGCCAGCAGTTTATCCCCTAACCACAATGAGCAGTTCTTC. It is translated as CASSLSPNHNEQFF.

The V gene is TRBV30, the J gene TRBJ1-1, with TRBD1 as a possible D gene (6 bases). This CDR3 comprises 15 residues. Trimming took 1 base from V and 1 from J, leaving 13 bases between them. The V gene's germline CDR1 is GTSNPN and CDR2 SVGIG (reference sequence). The CDR3 here is CAWSAQGLGNTEAFF. CDR3 in DNA: TGTGCCTGGAGTGCGCAGGGGTTGGGGAACACTGAAGCTTTCTTT.

The CDR3 loop is CATSGSRVKGNEQFF. The CDR3 DNA reads as TGTGCCACCAGTGGAAGCAGGGTAAAAGGCAATGAGCAGTTCTTC. The V gene is TRBV24-1, the J gene TRBJ2-1, with a tentative D call TRBD1 (5 bases). Trimming removed 5 bases from V and 6 bases from J, with 16 bases in between. Germline CDR1 and CDR2: KGHDR and SFDVKD. The CDR3 sequence is 15 residues long.

This clone came up once. V gene TRBV12-3 or TRBV12-4 combines with J gene TRBJ2-5, with 11 bases that match TRBD2. Losses at the gene ends were 7 bases for V and 5 bases for J; bases not matched to a gene: 3. The CDR3 covers 13 residues. This chain's CDR3 is CASTVAGGETQYF. The DNA of the CDR3 is TGTGCCAGCACCGTAGCGGGGGGGGAGACCCAGTACTTC.

The chain has TRBV28 and TRBJ1-6; 8 bases map to TRBD1. After removal of 8 bases from V and 0 bases from J, the junction contained 6 bases not matched to a gene. Germline V gene data show CDR1 as MDHEN and CDR2 as SYDVKM. The CDR3 loop spans 16 amino acids. Written as DNA, the CDR3 is TGTGCCAGCGGACTAGACAGGGGCTCCTATAATTCACCCCTCCACTTT. Its translation: CASGLDRGSYNSPLHF.

The chain joins TRBV7-8 to TRBJ2-2; 7 bases line up with TRBD2. CDR3 length: 17 amino acids. The ends lost 4 bases at V and 1 base at J; junction bases unmatched: 9. Germline assignment: CDR1 SGHVS and CDR2 FQNEAQ. Here the CDR3 DNA reads TGTGCCAGCAGCTGGGGGGGAAGTAAGCGGAACACCGGGGAGCTGTTTTTT. It is translated as CASSWGGSKRNTGELFF.

The chain is built from TRBV24-1 and TRBJ2-3, with D hard to call. Germline lookup yields CDR1 KGHDR and CDR2 SFDVKD. The ends were cut back, 7 bases at V and 6 bases at J, with 10 bases in the middle. The CDR3 runs to 12 residues. The CDR3 DNA is TGTGCCACCAGGGGCAAATCGGATACGCAGTATTTT. Translating gives CATRGKSDTQYF.

The rearrangement joins TRBV6-2 or TRBV6-3 to TRBJ1-2; D is unclear. V was trimmed by 6 bases and J by 8 bases, leaving 19 bases between them. The CDR3 is made up of 14 amino acids. CDR1 MNHEY and CDR2 SVGEGT come from the germline V gene. CDR3 DNA sequence: TGTGCCAGCAGCCCATGGGAGGGCAGTCGGGGCTACACCTTC. Protein: CASSPWEGSRGYTF.

The chain employs TRBV24-1 and TRBJ1-2; D gene unclear. Between the trimmed V and J ends, which lost 3 bases and 4 bases, there was a span of 17 bases. Germline V gene data show CDR1 as KGHDR and CDR2 as SFDVKD. The length of the CDR3 is 16 residues. The CDR3 bases are TGTGCCACCAGTGATGCGCGGTCCAGCAATTTCTATGGCTACACCTTC. It translates to CATSDARSSNFYGYTF.

The V gene is TRBV5-1, the J gene TRBJ1-4, with 11 bases fitting TRBD1. Germline V gives CDR1 SGHRS, CDR2 YFSETQ. V was clipped by 4 bases and J by 7 bases; unmatched bases: 18. This CDR3 region has 19 residues. CDR3 sequence reads: CASSGPPGTGGSRGEKLFF. The CDR3 nucleotides are TGCGCCAGCAGCGGCCCCCCCGGGACAGGGGGATCGAGAGGTGAAAAACTGTTTTTT.

The V gene is TRBV7-2, the J gene TRBJ2-2; TRBD2 might be the D (5 bases). V was trimmed by 3 bases and J by 1 base, leaving 12 bases between them. The CDR3 spans 16 residues. Germline CDR1 SGHTA, CDR2 FQGNSA. The CDR3 coding sequence is TGTGCCAGCAGCTTCGGATACCGGGGGAACACCGGGGAGCTGTTTTTT. Translation: CASSFGYRGNTGELFF.

V and J are TRBV4-1 and TRBJ2-7, with TRBD1 matching over 7 bases. The CDR3 is 14 amino acids. The junction had 6 bases not matched to a gene; V was cut back by 5 bases and J by 2 bases. In germline, CDR1 is MGHRA, CDR2 YSYEKL. CDR3 residues: CASSYQDRTYEQYF. Written as DNA, the CDR3 is TGCGCCAGCAGCTATCAGGACAGGACCTACGAGCAGTACTTC.